This paragraph reports one T cell receptor (beta chain). Its antigen is unknown. Germline CDR1 SNHLY, CDR2 FYNNEI. The V end lost 4 bases, the J end lost 13 bases, and 17 bases lay between the germline ends. CDR3 length equals 13 residues. Using immunoSEQ multiplex PCR, the repertoire was profiled, and TCRdb retains in-frame clones only, with some absent. The data contain 9,500 to 10,000 clones, around 81% of them singletons. This sample was included in a study of early stage breast cancer tumors. Study-wide context: About 70% of the 16 invasive tumors were ER+, PR+ and HER2-. Study outcomes and limitations: Tumors had roughly 2.5-fold higher T cell density and higher clonality than adjacent normal breast tissue. In about 90% of the 16 patients, blood comparison separated tumor from normal breast.

This clonotype was obtained from a person aged 40 to 50 with breast cancer. This rearrangement joins TRBV2 to TRBJ2-1, with D possibly TRBD2 on 5 matching bases. Sequencing was performed on normal breast tissue next to the tumor. CDR3 sequence: CASSGVTSLQQFF. The DNA of the CDR3 is TGTGCCAGCAGTGGGGTTACTAGTCTCCAACAGTTCTTC.